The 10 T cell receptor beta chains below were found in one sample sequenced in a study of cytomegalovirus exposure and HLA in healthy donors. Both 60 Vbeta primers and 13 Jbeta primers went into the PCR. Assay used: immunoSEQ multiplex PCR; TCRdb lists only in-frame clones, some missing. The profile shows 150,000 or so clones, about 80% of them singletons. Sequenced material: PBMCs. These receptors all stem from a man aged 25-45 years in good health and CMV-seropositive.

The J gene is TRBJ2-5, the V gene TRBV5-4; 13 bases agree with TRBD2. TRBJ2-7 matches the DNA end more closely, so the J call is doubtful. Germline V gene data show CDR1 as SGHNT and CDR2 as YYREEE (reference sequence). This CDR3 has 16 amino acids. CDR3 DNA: TGTGCCAGCAGCTCCGGACTAGCGGGGGCCTCCTACGAGCAGTACTTC. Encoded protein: CASSSGLAGASYEQYF.

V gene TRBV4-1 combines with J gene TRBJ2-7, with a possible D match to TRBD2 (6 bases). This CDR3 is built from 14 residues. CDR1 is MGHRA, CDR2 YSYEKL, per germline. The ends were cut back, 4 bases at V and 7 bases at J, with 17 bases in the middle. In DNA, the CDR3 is TGCGCCAGCAGCCCCGGGGCCGGAGGGCGGGAGCAGTACTTC. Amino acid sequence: CASSPGAGGREQYF.

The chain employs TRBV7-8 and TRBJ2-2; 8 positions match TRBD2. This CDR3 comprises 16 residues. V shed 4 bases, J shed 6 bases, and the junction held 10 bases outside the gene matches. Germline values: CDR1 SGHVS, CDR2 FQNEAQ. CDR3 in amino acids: CASSSQAGVGSGELFF. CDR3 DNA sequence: TGTGCCAGCAGCTCTCAAGCGGGAGTTGGATCCGGGGAGCTGTTTTTT.

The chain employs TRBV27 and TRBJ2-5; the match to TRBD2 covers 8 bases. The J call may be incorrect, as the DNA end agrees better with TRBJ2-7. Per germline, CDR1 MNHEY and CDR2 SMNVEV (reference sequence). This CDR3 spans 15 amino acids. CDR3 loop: CASSRLAGSSYEQYF. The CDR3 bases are TGTGCCAGCAGTAGGTTAGCGGGGAGCTCCTACGAGCAGTACTTC.

The CDR3 DNA follows: TGTGCCAGCTCACAGGGACAGGGTCTATCCTACGAGCAGTACTTC. Its protein is CASSQGQGLSYEQYF. This chain joins TRBV18 and TRBJ2-7; 9 bases align to TRBD1. The CDR3 extends over 15 amino acids. Looked up from germline, CDR1 is KGHSH and CDR2 is LQKENI. Trimming at V came to 4 bases and at J to 1 base, leaving 5 bases not matched to a gene.

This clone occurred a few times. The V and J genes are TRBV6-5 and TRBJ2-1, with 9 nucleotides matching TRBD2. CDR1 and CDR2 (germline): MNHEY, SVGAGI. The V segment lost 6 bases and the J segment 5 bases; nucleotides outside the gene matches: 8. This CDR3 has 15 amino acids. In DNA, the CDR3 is TGTGCCAGCAGATCAAGCGGGGGGATTAACAATGAGCAGTTCTTC. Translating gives CASRSSGGINNEQFF.

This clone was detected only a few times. In DNA form, the CDR3 reads TGTGCCAGCAGCTCCGGACAGGAGATCGGGCCCCAGCATTTT. Translated, it gives CASSSGQEIGPQHF. The chain carries TRBV7-9 and TRBJ1-5; 7 bases line up with TRBD1. Germline values: CDR1 SEHNR, CDR2 FQNEAQ (reference sequence). The CDR3 is 14 amino acids. The ends lost 4 bases at V and 9 bases at J; junction bases unmatched: 9.

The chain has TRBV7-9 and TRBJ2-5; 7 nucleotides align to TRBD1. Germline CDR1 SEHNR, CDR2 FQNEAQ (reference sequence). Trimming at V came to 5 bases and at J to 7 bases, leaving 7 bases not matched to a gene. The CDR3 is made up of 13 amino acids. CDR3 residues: CASSRDRWGTQYF. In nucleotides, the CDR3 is TGTGCCAGCAGCCGGGACAGATGGGGGACCCAGTACTTC.

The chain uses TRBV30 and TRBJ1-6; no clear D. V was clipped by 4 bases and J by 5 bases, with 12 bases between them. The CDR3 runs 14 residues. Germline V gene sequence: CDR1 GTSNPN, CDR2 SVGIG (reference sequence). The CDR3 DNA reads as TGTGCCTGGACAATTCTCGGAGATAATTCACCCCTCCACTTT. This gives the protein CAWTILGDNSPLHF.

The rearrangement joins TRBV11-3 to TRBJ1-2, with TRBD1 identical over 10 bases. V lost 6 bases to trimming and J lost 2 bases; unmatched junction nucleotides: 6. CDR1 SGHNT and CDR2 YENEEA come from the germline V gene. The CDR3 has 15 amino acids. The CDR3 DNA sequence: TGTGCCAGCAGGCCCGGGACAGGGGCAAACTATGGCTACACCTTC. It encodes CASRPGTGANYGYTF.